This T cell receptor beta chain was sequenced in a study of T cell changes during pregnancy in multiple sclerosis. V was clipped by 2 bases and J by 6 bases, with 10 bases between them. Germline-derived CDR1 and CDR2 are MNHEY and SVGAGI. CDR3 length: 14 amino acids. The table came from immunoSEQ multiplex PCR; TCRdb's copy has only in-frame clones and leaves some out. The data contain approximately 60,000 clones, 94% of them singletons. This receptor was identified in a female donor with multiple sclerosis, enrolled in a pregnancy study. Sequences were derived from CD8+ T cells from peripheral blood mononuclear cells, sampled in the third trimester of pregnancy. The chain combines TRBV6-5 with TRBJ2-2; D is uncertain. The CDR3 here is CASSYGSGSGELFF. CDR3 nucleotides: TGTGCCAGCAGTTACGGATCAGGATCCGGGGAGCTGTTTTTT.